This is a list of T cell receptor beta chains from one sample in a study of shared clonotypes between healthy human individuals. Sequencing was performed with immunoSEQ multiplex PCR; in TCRdb, only in-frame clones are kept and a portion is missing. Found here are millions of clones, around 94% of them singletons; the top ten hold roughly 0.15%. The specimen sequenced was naive CD4+ T cells sorted from blood. These receptors came from a man younger than 35 in good health. Each CDR3 is given without its conserved first and last residue. A D gene is named only where the DNA matches it firmly.

TRBD1 | TRBV18 | ASSPETGISYGYT
TRBD1 | TRBV5-8 | ASSLTGTDPQGQY
- | TRBV11-2 | ASSFRGALDIQY
TRBD1 | TRBV28 | ASSFPGGAYGYT
- | TRBV30 | AWRSDTEAF
TRBD2 | TRBV25-1 | ASSARGDSYNEQF
- | TRBV6-1 | ASSVRFLGRGRNTGELF
TRBD1 | TRBV29-1 | SYDRGQETQY
- | TRBV2 | ASTLGTGELF
- | TRBV6-7 | ASGPVGSTQY
- | TRBV19 | ASSDSGVETQY
- | TRBV4-1 | ASSQGGDSVRY
TRBD2 | TRBV6-5 | ASSSGRGYEQY
- | TRBV10-3 | AISDIGGRGSYEQY
- | TRBV30 | AWRVGLNPGETQY
TRBD2 | TRBV5-1 | ASRPISGSSYEQY
- | TRBV5-1 | ASSSGGLSGNTIY
TRBD1 | TRBV18 | ASSPPSTGGNYGYT
- | TRBV30 | AWIGGLVPEAF